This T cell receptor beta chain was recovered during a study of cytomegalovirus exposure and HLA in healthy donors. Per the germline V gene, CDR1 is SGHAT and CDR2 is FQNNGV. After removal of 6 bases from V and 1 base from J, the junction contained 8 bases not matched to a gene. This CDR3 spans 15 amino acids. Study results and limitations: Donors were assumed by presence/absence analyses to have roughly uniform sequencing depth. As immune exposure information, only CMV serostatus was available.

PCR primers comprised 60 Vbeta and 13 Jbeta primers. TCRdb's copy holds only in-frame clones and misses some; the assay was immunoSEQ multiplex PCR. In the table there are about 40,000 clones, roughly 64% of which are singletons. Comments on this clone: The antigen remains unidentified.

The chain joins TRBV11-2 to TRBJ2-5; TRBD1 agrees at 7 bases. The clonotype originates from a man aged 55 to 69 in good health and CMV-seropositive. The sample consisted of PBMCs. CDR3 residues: CASSYRDRFQETQYF. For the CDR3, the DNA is TGTGCCAGCAGTTACCGGGACAGATTCCAAGAGACCCAGTACTTC.